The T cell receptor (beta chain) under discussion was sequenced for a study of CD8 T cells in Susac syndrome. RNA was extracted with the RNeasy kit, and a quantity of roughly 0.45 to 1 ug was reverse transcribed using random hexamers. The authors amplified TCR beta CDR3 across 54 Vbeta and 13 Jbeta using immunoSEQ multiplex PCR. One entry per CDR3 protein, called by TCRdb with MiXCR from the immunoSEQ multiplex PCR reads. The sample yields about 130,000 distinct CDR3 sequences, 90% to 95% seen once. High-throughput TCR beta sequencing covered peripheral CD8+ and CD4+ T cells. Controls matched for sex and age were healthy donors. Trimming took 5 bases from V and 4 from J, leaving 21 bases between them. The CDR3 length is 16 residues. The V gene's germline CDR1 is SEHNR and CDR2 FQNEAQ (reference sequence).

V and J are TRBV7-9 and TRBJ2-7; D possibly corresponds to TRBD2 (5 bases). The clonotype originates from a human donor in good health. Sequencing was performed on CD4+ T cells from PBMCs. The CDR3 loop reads CASSLYFRTGEYEQYF. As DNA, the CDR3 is TGTGCCAGCAGCCTATATTTTAGAACCGGGGAGTACGAGCAGTACTTC.